This T cell receptor beta chain emerged from a study of cytomegalovirus exposure and HLA in healthy donors. Study-wide findings and caveats: Several V segments, TRBV6-2 and TRBV6-3 among them, could not be told apart and were dropped. In vitro data verified a few CMV-associated chains as specific for CMV antigens.

PCR involved 60 Vbeta and 13 Jbeta primers. The repertoire was sequenced with immunoSEQ multiplex PCR; TCRdb's copy has only in-frame clones and lacks some. The sample has fewer than 200,000 clones, 80% to 90% seen once. CDR3 length: 17 residues. V was pared by 7 bases and J by 2 bases, with 25 bases between. Per the germline V gene, CDR1 is SQVTM and CDR2 is ANQGSEA. A word on this clone: Its antigen is currently unknown.

The TCR sequence derives from a woman aged 45 to 65 in good health and CMV-seronegative. The chain couples TRBV29-1 to TRBJ2-3; a weak D match, TRBD2 (6 bases). The sequenced sample was PBMCs. The CDR3 nucleotides are TGCAGCGCCACGACGGCCTCTGGGAGGCCTATCACAGATACGCAGTATTTT. Its protein is CSATTASGRPITDTQYF.